The 22 T cell receptor beta chains below come from one sample, sequenced in a study of CD8+CD57+ T cells in acquired aplastic anemia. Genomic DNA templated the TCR beta VDJ and CDR3 profiling. TCRdb re-analysed the reads in MiXCR, keeping a single row per CDR3 protein. The data contain 200,000 to 250,000 distinct CDR3 sequences, 30% to 40% of them seen just once; the ten biggest clones take up roughly 1.1%. The sample consisted of sorted CD4+, CD8+, or CD8+CD57+ T cells (not recorded which) from PBMCs. All receptors come from a human donor in good health, serving as a control.

The chain couples TRBV5-4 to TRBJ1-4, with D possibly matching TRBD1 (5 bases). The CDR3 spans 15 residues. Germline-derived CDR1 and CDR2 are SGHNT and YYREEE (reference sequence). Trimming pared 4 bases from V and 8 bases from J, leaving 18 bases between. The CDR3 sequence is CASSQMGTSGEKLFF. The CDR3 DNA sequence: TGTGCCAGCAGCCAAATGGGGACCTCGGGAGAAAAACTGTTTTTT.

This clonotype was seen only a few times. The CDR3, as DNA: TGTGCCAGCAGTTTAGGACTAATCGTCCCAGATACGCAGTATTTT. This translates into CASSLGLIVPDTQYF. The chain employs TRBV12-3 or TRBV12-4 and TRBJ2-3; a possible D gene is TRBD2 (5 bases). This CDR3 region has 15 residues. V was trimmed by 1 base and J by 4 bases, leaving 12 bases between them.

This clonotype was recorded many times. This chain connects TRBV27 to TRBJ2-7; TRBD1 matches at 7 bases. Unmatched junction bases numbered 4, after V lost 5 bases and J lost 0 bases. Germline V CDR1 and CDR2: MNHEY, SMNVEV (reference sequence). The CDR3 is 14 amino acids. CDR3 residues: CASSPDRASYEQYF. In DNA form, the CDR3 reads TGTGCCAGCAGTCCTGACAGGGCCTCCTACGAGCAGTACTTC.

This clonotype was picked up a small number of times. The chain carries TRBV28 and TRBJ1-5; 8 bases agree with TRBD1. This CDR3 contains 14 residues. The germline gives CDR1 MDHEN, CDR2 SYDVKM. V gave up 4 bases and J gave up 6 bases; unmatched junction bases: 5. In DNA, the CDR3 is TGTGCCAGCAGTTGGGACAGGTCCGGTCAGCCCCAGCATTTT. It translates to CASSWDRSGQPQHF. The variable domain in full, completed from reference TRBV28 and TRBJ1-5, reads DVKVTQSSRYLVKRTGEKVFLECVQDMDHENMFWYRQDPGLGLRLIYFSYDVKMKEKGDIPEGYSVSREKKERFSLILESASTNQTSMYLCASSWDRSGQPQHFGDGTRLSIL.

This clonotype occurred a few times. Sequence at one end of the junction differs from germline and may be a read error. This chain joins TRBV11-2 and TRBJ2-7; 10 bases are shared with TRBD2. CDR1 SGHAT and CDR2 FQNNGV come from the germline V gene. This CDR3 comprises 16 residues. The CDR3 is CASGLDRLAGASEQYF. The CDR3 DNA follows: TGTGCCAGCGGCTTAGATCGGCTAGCGGGAGCCTCCGAGCAGTACTTC.

This clonotype appeared many times. The J gene is TRBJ1-6, the V gene TRBV19, with D unresolved. This CDR3 is 13 amino acids long. With 1 base removed from V and 10 bases from J, the gap between germline ends came to 8 bases. From germline, CDR1 is LNHDA and CDR2 SQIVND (reference sequence). The CDR3 DNA follows: TGTGCCAGTAGTATAGGCATGGACTCACCCCTCCACTTT. Translated, it gives CASSIGMDSPLHF.

As for this clonotype: Being one base from a much bigger clone, this may be a read error. V usage is TRBV11-3 and J usage is TRBJ2-1; D is uncertain. There are 14 residues in the CDR3. In germline, CDR1 is SGHNT, CDR2 YENEEA. CDR3 protein: CASSQVAVYNEQLF. The CDR3 region has the DNA TGTGCCAGCAGCCAGGTGGCTGTCTACAATGAGCAGCTCTTC.

This chain links TRBV24-1 with TRBJ1-2; D gene ambiguous. The germline V and J ends were trimmed by 4 bases and 5 bases, with 13 bases remaining between them. In germline, CDR1 is KGHDR, CDR2 SFDVKD. This CDR3 is built from 14 residues. CDR3 protein: CATSDSQVGYGYTF. The CDR3 DNA reads TGTGCCACCAGTGACTCCCAGGTGGGGTATGGCTACACCTTC.

This clonotype was recorded a few times. The rearrangement uses TRBV7-3 and TRBJ1-6; D gene ambiguous. Germline V gene sequence: CDR1 SGHTA, CDR2 FQGTGA. The CDR3 covers 14 residues. Trimming cost V 2 bases and J 7 bases, with 9 bases left between them. CDR3: CASSLLGLNSPLHF. CDR3 in DNA: TGTGCCAGCAGCTTATTAGGGTTGAATTCACCCCTCCACTTT.

Many counts were recorded for this clonotype. The chain combines TRBV2 with TRBJ1-2; D might be TRBD1 (5 bases). The CDR3 has 14 residues. V lost 4 bases, J lost 7 bases, and 16 bases lay in between. Germline loops: CDR1 SNHLY, CDR2 FYNNEI. The CDR3 coding sequence is TGTGCCAGCAGTGGGAGGGACGGATCCCCTGGCTACACCTTC. Protein: CASSGRDGSPGYTF.

Worth noting for this clonotype: The conserved final phenylalanine or tryptophan is absent from the CDR3, which likely points to a read error. The chain uses TRBV24-1 and TRBJ2-1; TRBD1 aligns across 10 bases. CDR1 and CDR2 from the germline V gene are KGHDR and SFDVKD. This CDR3 is 12 amino acids long. The trim removed 9 bases at V and 9 bases at J, leaving 4 bases unmatched. Written as DNA, the CDR3 is TGTGCCACCGGGACAGGGGCCGTTGAGCAGTTCCCC. Amino acid sequence: CATGTGAVEQFP.

J is TRBJ1-6 and V is TRBV25-1, with D maybe TRBD1 (5 bases). Trimming stripped 4 bases from V and 9 bases from J, with 16 bases between. Per germline, CDR1 MGHDK and CDR2 SYGVNS. This CDR3 comprises 15 residues. The CDR3 bases are TGTGCCAGCAGTGCGGGTGTGGGGGTGGGTTCACCCCTCCACTTT. Translating gives CASSAGVGVGSPLHF.

This clonotype was detected a few times. V is TRBV6-1 and J is TRBJ1-1; 7 bases align to TRBD1. The CDR3 covers 14 residues. After removal of 6 bases from V and 4 bases from J, the junction contained 8 bases not matched to a gene. In germline, CDR1 is MNHNS, CDR2 SASEGT. CDR3 region: CASSTRGRGTEAFF. For the CDR3, the DNA is TGTGCCAGCAGCACCAGGGGGAGGGGCACTGAAGCTTTCTTT.

As concerns this clonotype: A much larger clone lies one base from this, so it may be a read error. The chain couples TRBV5-4 to TRBJ2-5; 14 bases are a match to TRBD2. The CDR3 has 17 residues. CDR1 and CDR2 from the germline V gene are SGHNT and YYREEE (reference sequence). In nucleotides, the CDR3 is TGTGCCAGCGGCTTGGCCGGGACTAGCGGGGGTAGGGAGACCCAGTACTTC. Protein sequence: CASGLAGTSGGRETQYF.

This chain connects TRBV5-4 to TRBJ2-3; D is possibly TRBD1 (6 bases). CDR1 and CDR2 from the germline V gene are SGHNT and YYREEE (reference sequence). The V and J ends lost 4 bases and 3 bases respectively, with 24 bases between them. The CDR3 consists of 18 residues. In DNA, the CDR3 is TGTGCCAGCAGCAGGGCCGTGGGACAATTTATGTCAACAGATACGCAGTATTTT. This sequence encodes CASSRAVGQFMSTDTQYF. Combining the CDR3 with reference TRBV5-4 and TRBJ2-3 gives the whole variable domain ETGVTQSPTHLIKTRGQQVTLRCSSQSGHNTVSWYQQALGQGPQFIFQYYREEENGRGNFPPRFSGLQFPNYSSELNVNALELDDSALYLCASSRAVGQFMSTDTQYFGPGTRLTVL.

This clonotype came up many times. A junction boundary mismatches the germline segment, possibly from a read error. The chain is built from TRBV5-1 and TRBJ1-1; no firm D call. This CDR3 has 13 amino acids. The germline V gene encodes CDR1 SGHRS and CDR2 YFSETQ. In DNA form, the CDR3 reads TGTGCCACCAGCAGAGATATCAACACTGAAGCTTTCTTT. Translated: CATSRDINTEAFF.

The chain recombines TRBV24-1 with TRBJ1-2; D remains ambiguous. The CDR3 is 12 amino acids. Trimming pared 0 bases from V and 8 bases from J, leaving 6 bases between. CDR1 and CDR2 (germline): KGHDR, SFDVKD. CDR3 amino acids: CATSDLKEGYTF. The CDR3 nucleotides are TGTGCCACCAGTGATTTGAAGGAGGGCTACACCTTC.

This clonotype was picked up many times. The J gene is TRBJ1-6, the V gene TRBV14, with 8 nucleotides matching TRBD1. Trimming at V came to 4 bases and at J to 4 bases, leaving 15 bases not matched to a gene. Germline V gene data show CDR1 as SGHDN and CDR2 as FVKESK. This CDR3 comprises 19 residues. The DNA of the CDR3 is TGTGCCAGCAGCCTTAGGACAGGGTTATTTTGCAAATATAATTCACCCCTCCACTTT. Translated, it gives CASSLRTGLFCKYNSPLHF.

As for this clonotype: A much bigger clone sits one base away, suggesting this may be a read error. V gene TRBV20-1 combines with J gene TRBJ2-3; D is unclear. CDR1 DFQATT and CDR2 SNEGSKA come from the germline V gene (reference sequence). V was shortened by 3 bases and J by 6 bases, with 7 bases between the two germline ends. This CDR3 spans 11 amino acids. This CDR3 is CSASERDTQYF. The CDR3 DNA is TGCAGTGCTAGTGAACGTGATACGCAGTATTTT.

As regards this clonotype: This clone may be a read error of a much larger clone one base away. The chain employs TRBV6-5 and TRBJ1-2; D uncertain. The CDR3 has 11 amino acids. The germline V and J ends were trimmed by 2 bases and 9 bases, with 7 bases remaining between them. Germline CDR1 reads MNHEY; CDR2 reads SVGAGI. The chain's CDR3 is CASSYGVRYTF. The CDR3 DNA follows: TGTGCCAGCAGTTACGGCGTGCGCTACACCTTC.

The rearrangement joins TRBV29-1 to TRBJ2-7, with unresolved D. The CDR3 runs to 9 residues. In germline, CDR1 is SQVTM, CDR2 ANQGSEA. The CDR3: CRLAYEQYF. The DNA of the CDR3 is TGCAGGTTAGCCTACGAGCAGTACTTC.

As to this clonotype: A much larger clone differs from this one at a single base, so this may be a read error. The final CDR3 position lacks the conserved phenylalanine or tryptophan, pointing to a likely read error. The rearrangement uses TRBV7-6 and TRBJ1-1; 8 bases match TRBD1. Germline V gives CDR1 SGHVS, CDR2 FNYEAQ. Trimming removed 4 bases from V and 5 bases from J; junction bases left unmatched: 6. CDR3 size: 14 residues. The DNA for the CDR3 is TGTGCCAGCAGCTCGCAGGGGGCGGGTACTGAAGCTTTCCTT. The encoded protein is CASSSQGAGTEAFL.